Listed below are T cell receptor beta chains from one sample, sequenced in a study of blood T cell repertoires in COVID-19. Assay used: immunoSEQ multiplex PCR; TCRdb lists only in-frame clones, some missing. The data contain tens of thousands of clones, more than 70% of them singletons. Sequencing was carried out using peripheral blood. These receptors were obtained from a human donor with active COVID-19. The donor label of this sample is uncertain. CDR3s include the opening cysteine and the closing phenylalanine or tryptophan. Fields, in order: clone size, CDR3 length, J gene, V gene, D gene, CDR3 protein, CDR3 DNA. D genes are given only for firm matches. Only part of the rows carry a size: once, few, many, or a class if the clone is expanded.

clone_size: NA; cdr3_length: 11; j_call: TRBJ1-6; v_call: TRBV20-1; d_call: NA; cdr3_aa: CSAGPNSPLHF; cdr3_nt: TGCAGTGCTGGGCCGAATTCACCCCTCCACTTT
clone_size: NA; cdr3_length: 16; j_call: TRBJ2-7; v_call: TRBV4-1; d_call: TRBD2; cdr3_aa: CASSQGTSGGPYEQYF; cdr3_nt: TGCGCCAGCAGCCAAGGGACTAGCGGGGGCCCCTACGAGCAGTACTTC
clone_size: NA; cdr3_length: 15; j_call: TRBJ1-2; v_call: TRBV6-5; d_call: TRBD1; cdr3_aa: CASRVPGQGNYGYTF; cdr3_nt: TGTGCCAGCAGAGTCCCGGGACAGGGAAACTATGGCTACACCTTC
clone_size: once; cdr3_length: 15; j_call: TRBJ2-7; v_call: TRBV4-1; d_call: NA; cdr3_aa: CASSQDESLRFEQYF; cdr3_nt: TGCGCCAGCAGCCAAGACGAGAGTCTTCGGTTCGAGCAGTACTTC
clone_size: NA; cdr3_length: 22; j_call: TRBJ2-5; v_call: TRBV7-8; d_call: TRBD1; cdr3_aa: CASSFGTGLMGYRAYGEETQYF; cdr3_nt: TGTGCCAGCAGCTTTGGGACAGGGCTTATGGGATACCGGGCTTATGGGGAAGAGACCCAGTACTTC
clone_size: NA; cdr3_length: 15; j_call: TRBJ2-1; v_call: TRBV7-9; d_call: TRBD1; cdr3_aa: CASREGTGLSHEQFF; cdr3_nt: TGTGCCAGTAGAGAGGGGACAGGGCTTTCCCATGAGCAGTTCTTC
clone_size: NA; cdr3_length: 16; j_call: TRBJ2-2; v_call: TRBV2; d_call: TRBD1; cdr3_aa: CASEYRTGGFTGELFF; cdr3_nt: TGTGCCAGCGAGTACCGGACAGGGGGGTTCACCGGGGAGCTGTTTTTT
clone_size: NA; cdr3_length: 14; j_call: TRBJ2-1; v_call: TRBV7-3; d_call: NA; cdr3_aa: CASSLGLAFDEQFF; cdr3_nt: TGTGCCAGCAGCTTAGGGCTAGCATTCGATGAGCAGTTCTTC
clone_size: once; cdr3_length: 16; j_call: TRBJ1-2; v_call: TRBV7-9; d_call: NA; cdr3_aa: CASSLAGIQGAHGYTF; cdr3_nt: TGTGCCAGCAGCTTAGCAGGGATACAGGGCGCCCATGGCTACACCTTC
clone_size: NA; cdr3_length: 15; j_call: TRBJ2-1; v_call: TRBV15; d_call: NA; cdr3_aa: CATSSRKGYNNEQFF; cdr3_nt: TGTGCCACCAGCTCGCGTAAGGGGTATAACAATGAGCAGTTCTTC
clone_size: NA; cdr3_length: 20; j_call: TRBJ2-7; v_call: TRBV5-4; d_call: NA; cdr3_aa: CASSFGLFSAAGDISYEQYF; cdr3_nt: TGTGCCAGCAGCTTTGGGCTTTTCTCGGCCGCAGGGGATATCTCCTACGAGCAGTACTTC
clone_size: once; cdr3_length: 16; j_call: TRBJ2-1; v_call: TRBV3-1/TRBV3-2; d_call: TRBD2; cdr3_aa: CASSPRLAGGPYEQFF; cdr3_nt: TGTGCCAGCAGCCCAAGACTAGCGGGGGGGCCGTATGAGCAGTTCTTC
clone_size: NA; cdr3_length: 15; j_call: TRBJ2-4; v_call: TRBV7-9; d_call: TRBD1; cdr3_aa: CASSLARTGTNIQYF; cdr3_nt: TGTGCCAGCAGCTTAGCGAGGACAGGGACGAACATTCAGTACTTC
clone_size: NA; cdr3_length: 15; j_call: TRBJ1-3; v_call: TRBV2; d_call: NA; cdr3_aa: CASSEGHFSGNTIYF; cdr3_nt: TGTGCCAGCAGTGAGGGACACTTCTCTGGAAACACCATATATTTT
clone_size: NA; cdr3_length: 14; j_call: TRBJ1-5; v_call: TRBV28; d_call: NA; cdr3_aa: CASQTGYSNQPQHF; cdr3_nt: TGTGCCAGTCAGACAGGATATAGCAATCAGCCCCAGCATTTT
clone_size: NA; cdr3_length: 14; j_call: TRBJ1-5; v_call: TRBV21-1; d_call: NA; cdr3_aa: CASSPEGGGQPQHF; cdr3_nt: TGTGCCAGCAGCCCCGAGGGGGGGGGTCAGCCCCAGCATTTT
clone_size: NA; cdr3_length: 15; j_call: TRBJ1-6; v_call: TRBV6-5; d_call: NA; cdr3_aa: CASSYSRRDNSPLHF; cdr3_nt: TGTGCCAGCAGTTACTCGCGCAGGGATAATTCACCCCTCCACTTT
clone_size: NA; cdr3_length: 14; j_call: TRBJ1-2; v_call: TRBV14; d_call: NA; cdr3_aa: CASSQVSQGYGYTF; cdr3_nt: TGTGCCAGCAGCCAAGTTTCCCAGGGCTATGGCTACACCTTC
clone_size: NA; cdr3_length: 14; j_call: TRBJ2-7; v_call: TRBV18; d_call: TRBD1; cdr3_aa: CASSPMGQNYEQYF; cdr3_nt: TGTGCCAGCTCACCAATGGGACAGAACTACGAGCAGTACTTC
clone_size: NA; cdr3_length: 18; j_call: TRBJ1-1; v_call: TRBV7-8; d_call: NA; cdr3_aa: CASSLGVPGGGGNTEAFF; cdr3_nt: TGTGCCAGCAGCTTAGGTGTCCCGGGGGGCGGTGGTAACACTGAAGCTTTCTTT
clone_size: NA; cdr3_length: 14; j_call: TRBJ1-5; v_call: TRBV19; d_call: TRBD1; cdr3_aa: CASSMRTGNQPQHF; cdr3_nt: TGTGCCAGTAGTATGAGGACAGGGAATCAGCCCCAGCATTTT
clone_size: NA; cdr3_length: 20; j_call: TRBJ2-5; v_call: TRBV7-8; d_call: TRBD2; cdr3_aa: CASSYLWTSGGNLLPETQYF; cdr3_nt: TGTGCCAGCAGCTATCTCTGGACTAGCGGGGGGAACCTTTTACCAGAGACCCAGTACTTC
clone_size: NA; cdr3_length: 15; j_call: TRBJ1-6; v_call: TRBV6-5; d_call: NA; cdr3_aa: CASRRRNSYNSPLHF; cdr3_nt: TGTGCCAGCAGGCGGAGAAACTCCTATAATTCACCCCTCCACTTT
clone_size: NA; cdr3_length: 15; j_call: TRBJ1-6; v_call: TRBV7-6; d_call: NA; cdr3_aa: CASSPQGLDNSPLHF; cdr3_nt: TGTGCCAGCAGCCCCCAGGGGCTGGATAATTCACCCCTCCACTTT
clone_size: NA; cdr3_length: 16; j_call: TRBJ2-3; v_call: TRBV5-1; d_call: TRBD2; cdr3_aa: CASTLAGDPSTDTQYF; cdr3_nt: TGCGCCAGCACACTAGCGGGGGATCCCAGCACAGATACGCAGTATTTT
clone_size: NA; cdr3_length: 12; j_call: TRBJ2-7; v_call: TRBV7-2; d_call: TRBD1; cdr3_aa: CASSVHRGRGYF; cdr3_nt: TGTGCCAGCAGCGTACACAGGGGGCGGGGGTACTTC
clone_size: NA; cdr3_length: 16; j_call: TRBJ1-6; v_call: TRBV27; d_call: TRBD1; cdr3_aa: CASRSLARTGVSPLHF; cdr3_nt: TGTGCCAGCAGATCTCTAGCCCGGACAGGGGTTTCACCCCTCCACTTT
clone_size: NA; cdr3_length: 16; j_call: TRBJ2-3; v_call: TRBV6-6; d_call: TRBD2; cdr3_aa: CASSYDGGGLTDTQYF; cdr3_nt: TGTGCCAGCAGTTATGATGGCGGGGGGCTCACAGATACGCAGTATTTT
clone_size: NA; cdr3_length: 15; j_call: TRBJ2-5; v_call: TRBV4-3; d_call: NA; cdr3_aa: CASSQGTGRLETQYF; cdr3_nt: TGCGCCAGCAGCCAGGGCACAGGGCGCTTGGAGACCCAGTACTTC
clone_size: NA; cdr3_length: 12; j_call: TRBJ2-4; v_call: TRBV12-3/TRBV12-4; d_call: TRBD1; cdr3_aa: CASSRQGTIQYF; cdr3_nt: TGTGCCAGCAGTCGACAGGGTACCATTCAGTACTTC
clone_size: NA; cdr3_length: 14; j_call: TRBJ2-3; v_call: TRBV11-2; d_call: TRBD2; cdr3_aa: CASRGLASTDTQYF; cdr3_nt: TGTGCCAGCCGGGGACTAGCGTCCACAGATACGCAGTATTTT
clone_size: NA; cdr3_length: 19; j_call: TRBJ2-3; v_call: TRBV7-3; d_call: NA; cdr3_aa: CASRSQGRIGRFSTDTQYF; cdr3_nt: TGTGCCAGCAGATCACAGGGGAGGATCGGTAGATTTTCAACAGATACGCAGTATTTT
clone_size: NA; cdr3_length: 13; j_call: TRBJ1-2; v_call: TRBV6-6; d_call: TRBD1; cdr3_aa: CASRPGQIYGYTF; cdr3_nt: TGTGCCAGCAGGCCGGGACAGATCTATGGCTACACCTTC
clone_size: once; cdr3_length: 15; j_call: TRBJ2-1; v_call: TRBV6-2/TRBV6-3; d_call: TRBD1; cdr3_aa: CASSYEGAGDNEQFF; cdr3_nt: TGTGCCAGCAGTTACGAGGGGGCAGGGGACAATGAGCAGTTCTTC
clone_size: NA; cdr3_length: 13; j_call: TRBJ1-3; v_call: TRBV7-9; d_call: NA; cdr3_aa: CASKEGAGNTIYF; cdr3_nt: TGTGCCAGCAAGGAGGGAGCTGGAAACACCATATATTTT
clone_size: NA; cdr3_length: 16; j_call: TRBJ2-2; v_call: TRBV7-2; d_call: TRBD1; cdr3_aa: CASSLVRDRVTGELFF; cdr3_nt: TGTGCCAGCAGCTTAGTGCGGGACAGGGTCACCGGGGAGCTGTTTTTT
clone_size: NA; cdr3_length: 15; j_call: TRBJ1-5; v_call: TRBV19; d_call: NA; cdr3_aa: CASSTGGALNQPQHF; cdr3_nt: TGTGCCAGTAGTACGGGGGGGGCCCTCAATCAGCCCCAGCATTTT
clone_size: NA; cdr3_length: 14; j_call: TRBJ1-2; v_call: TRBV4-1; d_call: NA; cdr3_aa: CASSQEFLNYGYTF; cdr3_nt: TGCGCCAGCAGCCAAGAATTCCTCAACTATGGCTACACCTTC
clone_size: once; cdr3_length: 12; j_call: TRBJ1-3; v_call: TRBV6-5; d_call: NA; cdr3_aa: CASRQDRNTIYF; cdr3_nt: TGTGCCAGCAGACAGGATCGAAACACCATATATTTT
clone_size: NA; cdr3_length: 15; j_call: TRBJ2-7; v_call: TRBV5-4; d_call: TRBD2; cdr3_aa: CASSLRGGGAHEQYF; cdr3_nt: TGTGCCAGCAGCTTGCGGGGCGGGGGGGCCCACGAGCAGTACTTC
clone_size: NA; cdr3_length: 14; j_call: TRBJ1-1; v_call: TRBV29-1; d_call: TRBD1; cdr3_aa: CSAVGQDTGYQAFF; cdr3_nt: TGCAGCGCTGTGGGACAGGACACAGGGTATCAAGCTTTCTTT
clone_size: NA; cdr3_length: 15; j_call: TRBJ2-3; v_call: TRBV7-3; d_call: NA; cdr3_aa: CASSSSGTPTDTQYF; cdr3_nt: TGTGCCAGCAGCTCCTCGGGGACTCCCACAGATACGCAGTATTTT
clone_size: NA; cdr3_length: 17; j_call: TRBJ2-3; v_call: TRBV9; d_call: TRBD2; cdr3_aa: CASSVSLAGSSTDTQYF; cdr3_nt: TGTGCCAGCAGCGTAAGTCTAGCGGGGTCTAGCACAGATACGCAGTATTTT
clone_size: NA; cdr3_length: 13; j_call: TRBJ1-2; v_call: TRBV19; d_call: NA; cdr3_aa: CASSRGEGYGYTF; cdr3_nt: TGTGCCAGTAGTAGGGGGGAAGGCTATGGCTACACCTTC